The subject of this entry is one T cell receptor (beta chain). Its antigen remains unknown. The repertoire was sequenced with immunoSEQ multiplex PCR; TCRdb's copy has only in-frame clones and lacks some. The sample contains tens of thousands of clones, roughly nine tenths of which appear only once. The CDR3 sequence is 14 residues long. The V gene lost 4 bases and the J gene lost 3 bases, with 10 bases spanning the gap. CDR1 KGHSH and CDR2 LQKENI come from the germline V gene. This sample stems from a study of OX40 agonist ivuxolimab in advanced cancers. For the study at large: Allowance was made for prior anti-PD-1, anti-PD-L1 or anti-CTLA-4 therapy, and roughly 40% had some.

General study points: Certain nonresponders likewise exhibited a low normalized T-cell clonal expansion. The authors did not determine the antigen specificity of the expanded peripheral T cells.

Sequenced material: CD4+ or CD8+ T cells sorted from blood, taken in a trial of the OX40 agonist ivuxolimab. V and J are TRBV18 and TRBJ1-5, with D possibly matching TRBD1 (6 bases). The clonotype was recovered from an adult with an advanced solid tumor such as melanoma, head and neck, liver or kidney cancer. The CDR3 loop is CASSLQGPNQPQHF. Written as DNA, the CDR3 is TGTGCCAGCTCACTACAGGGACCCAATCAGCCCCAGCATTTT.